This T cell receptor beta chain was identified during a study of T-cell memory formation after mild COVID-19. This clonotype was observed a handful of times. Using its own MiXCR run on the 5' RACE reads, TCRdb lists one record per CDR3 protein. The sample includes approximately 100,000 distinct CDR3 sequences, approximately 15% of them seen just once. J gave up 8 bases and V 4 bases, and 12 bases lay outside the gene matches. The length of the CDR3 is 15 residues. The germline gives CDR1 LGHNA, CDR2 YSLEER. The receptor was derived from an adult woman who had mild COVID-19 (a few samples of this study predate the infection). Cell type and time point are not known. The chain has TRBV4-3 and TRBJ2-3; TRBD2 matches 7 bases. The specimen was PBMCs or a T cell subset sorted from them (not recorded which). The CDR3 loop reads CASSRGLEWAGTQYF. The DNA for the CDR3 is TGCGCCAGCAGCCGTGGACTAGAGTGGGCGGGTACGCAGTATTTT.